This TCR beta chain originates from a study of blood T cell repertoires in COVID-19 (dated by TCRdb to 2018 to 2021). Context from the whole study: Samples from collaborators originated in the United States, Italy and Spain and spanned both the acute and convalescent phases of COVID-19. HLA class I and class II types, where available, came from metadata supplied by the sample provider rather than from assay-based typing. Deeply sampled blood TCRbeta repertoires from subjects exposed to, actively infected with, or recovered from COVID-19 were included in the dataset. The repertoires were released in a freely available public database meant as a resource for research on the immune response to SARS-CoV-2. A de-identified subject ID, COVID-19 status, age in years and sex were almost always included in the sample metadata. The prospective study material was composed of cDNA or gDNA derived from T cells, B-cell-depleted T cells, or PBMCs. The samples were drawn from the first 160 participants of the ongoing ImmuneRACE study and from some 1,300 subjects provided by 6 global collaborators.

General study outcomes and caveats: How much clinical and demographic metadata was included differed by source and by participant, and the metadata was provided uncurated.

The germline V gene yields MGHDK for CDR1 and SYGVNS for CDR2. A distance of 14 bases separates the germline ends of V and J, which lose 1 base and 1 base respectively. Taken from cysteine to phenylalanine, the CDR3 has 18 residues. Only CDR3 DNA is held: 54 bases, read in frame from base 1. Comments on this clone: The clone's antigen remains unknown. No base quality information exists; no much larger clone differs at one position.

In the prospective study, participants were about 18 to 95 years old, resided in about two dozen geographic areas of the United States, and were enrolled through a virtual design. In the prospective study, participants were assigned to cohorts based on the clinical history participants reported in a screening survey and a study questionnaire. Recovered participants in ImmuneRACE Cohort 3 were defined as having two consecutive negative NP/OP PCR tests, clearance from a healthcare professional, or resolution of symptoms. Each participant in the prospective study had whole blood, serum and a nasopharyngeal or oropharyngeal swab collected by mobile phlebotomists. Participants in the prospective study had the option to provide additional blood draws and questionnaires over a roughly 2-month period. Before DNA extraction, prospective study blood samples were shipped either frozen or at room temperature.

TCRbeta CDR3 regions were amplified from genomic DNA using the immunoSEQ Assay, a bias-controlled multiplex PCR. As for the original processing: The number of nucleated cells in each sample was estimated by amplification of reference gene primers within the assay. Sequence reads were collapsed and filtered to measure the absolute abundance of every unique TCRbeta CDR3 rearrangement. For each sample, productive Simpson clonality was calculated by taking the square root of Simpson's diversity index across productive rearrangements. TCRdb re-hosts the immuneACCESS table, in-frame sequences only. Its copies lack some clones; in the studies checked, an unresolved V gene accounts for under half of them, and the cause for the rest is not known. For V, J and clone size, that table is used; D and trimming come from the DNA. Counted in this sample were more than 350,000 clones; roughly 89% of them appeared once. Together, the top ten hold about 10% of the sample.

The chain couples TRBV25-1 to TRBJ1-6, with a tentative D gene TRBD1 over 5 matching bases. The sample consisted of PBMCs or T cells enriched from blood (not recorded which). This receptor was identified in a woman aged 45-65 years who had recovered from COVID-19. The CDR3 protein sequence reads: CASSEWGGRGSYNSPLHF. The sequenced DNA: TGTGCCAGCAGTGAATGGGGGGGAAGAGGTTCCTATAATTCACCCCTCCACTTT.